Shown below are 15 T cell receptor beta chains from a single sample sequenced in a study of OX40 agonist ivuxolimab in advanced cancers. The method was immunoSEQ multiplex PCR; TCRdb's version includes in-frame clones alone and lacks a portion of them. The data contain around 20,000 clones, around 84% of them singletons. The specimen was CD4+ or CD8+ T cells sorted from blood, collected in a trial of the OX40 agonist ivuxolimab. Receptors were obtained from an adult with an advanced solid tumor such as melanoma, head and neck, liver or kidney cancer.

The V gene is TRBV7-9, the J gene TRBJ2-7, with D tentatively TRBD1 (6 bases). CDR3 size: 13 residues. Germline loops: CDR1 SEHNR, CDR2 FQNEAQ (reference sequence). V was clipped by 6 bases and J by 0 bases, with 9 bases between them. The chain's CDR3 is CASRDRDSYEQYF. CDR3 nucleotides: TGTGCCAGCAGGGACAGAGACTCCTACGAGCAGTACTTC.

The CDR3 protein is CASSLAGTGSYNEQFF. The DNA for the CDR3 is TGTGCCAGCAGTTTGGCCGGGACAGGGTCCTACAATGAGCAGTTCTTC. This rearrangement joins TRBV27 to TRBJ2-1; TRBD1 agrees at 9 bases. Germline V gives CDR1 MNHEY, CDR2 SMNVEV (reference sequence). J lost 1 base, V lost 3 bases, and 4 bases had no gene match. The CDR3 loop spans 16 amino acids.

Within the sample, this clone is medium-sized. V is TRBV7-9 and J is TRBJ1-5; D perhaps matches TRBD1 (6 bases). The germline gives CDR1 SEHNR, CDR2 FQNEAQ (reference sequence). Trimming pared 5 bases from V and 5 bases from J, leaving 13 bases between. CDR3 length equals 14 residues. CDR3 residues: CASSRGGQDQPQHF. The CDR3 coding sequence is TGTGCCAGCAGCCGGGGGGGGCAGGATCAGCCCCAGCATTTT.

This clone was seen once. V is TRBV27 and J is TRBJ2-2, with 11 positions matching TRBD2. The CDR3 is 18 residues long. CDR1 and CDR2 (germline): MNHEY, SMNVEV (reference sequence). The V gene end was trimmed by 1 base and the J gene end by 1 base; junction bases not matched to a gene: 5. The CDR3 DNA sequence: TGTGCCAGCAGTTTATTCCTAGCGGGAGGTAGGAACACCGGGGAGCTGTTTTTT. Encoded protein: CASSLFLAGGRNTGELFF.

The chain joins TRBV27 to TRBJ2-3; D call uncertain. The ends were cut back, 2 bases at V and 0 bases at J, with 15 bases in the middle. The CDR3 totals 17 residues. Germline values: CDR1 MNHEY, CDR2 SMNVEV (reference sequence). CDR3 in DNA: TGTGCCAGCAGTTTAGCAGTCAGCGTGGCAAGCACAGATACGCAGTATTTT. As protein: CASSLAVSVASTDTQYF.

V usage is TRBV5-4 and J usage is TRBJ2-1, with D perhaps matching TRBD2 (6 bases). V dropped 4 bases and J dropped 6 bases, with 20 bases sitting between them. CDR1 is SGHNT, CDR2 YYREEE, per germline (reference sequence). The CDR3 loop spans 16 amino acids. CDR3 region: CASSPGGAGPSNEQFF. The CDR3 nucleotides read TGTGCCAGCAGCCCCGGGGGAGCGGGTCCCTCCAATGAGCAGTTCTTC.

This chain links TRBV4-1 with TRBJ2-7; 8 bases map to TRBD2. J lost 5 bases, V lost 1 base, and 7 bases had no gene match. The germline V gene encodes CDR1 MGHRA and CDR2 YSYEKL. The CDR3 has 15 amino acids. The CDR3 coding sequence is TGCGCCAGCAGCCAAGTACGTGGCGGGGGGCACGAGCAGTACTTC. It yields the protein CASSQVRGGGHEQYF.

The V and J genes are TRBV5-3 and TRBJ2-1, with 12 nucleotides matching TRBD2. TRBV5-3 is assigned to the ORF class and has an uncertain function. V gave up 0 bases and J gave up 9 bases; unmatched junction bases: 4. The CDR3 runs 15 residues. The CDR3 protein is CARSLGLAGEIEQFF. In DNA, the CDR3 is TGTGCCAGAAGCTTGGGACTAGCGGGAGAGATTGAGCAGTTCTTC.

This sequence joins TRBV27 and TRBJ2-2; D is perhaps TRBD2 (5 bases). Germline assignment: CDR1 MNHEY and CDR2 SMNVEV (reference sequence). There are 16 residues in the CDR3. Trimming shortened V by 3 bases and J by 0 bases, and 11 bases separated the two germline ends. CDR3 nucleotide sequence: TGTGCCAGCAGTTTCCCTAGCTGGTCGAACACCGGGGAGCTGTTTTTT. Translating it yields CASSFPSWSNTGELFF.

V and J are TRBV2 and TRBJ2-7; a weak D match, TRBD1 (7 bases). CDR1 SNHLY and CDR2 FYNNEI come from the germline V gene. The CDR3 runs to 14 residues. V lost 11 bases and J 2 bases, leaving 19 bases between the germline ends. CDR3 sequence (DNA): TGTGCCTTAAGGCCGGGGGACAGAGCCTACGAGCAGTACTTC. Its translation: CALRPGDRAYEQYF.

The V and J genes are TRBV5-1 and TRBJ2-3; 7 bases match TRBD2. Germline values: CDR1 SGHRS, CDR2 YFSETQ. CDR3 length: 14 amino acids. Trimming at V came to 4 bases and at J to 2 bases, leaving 4 bases not matched to a gene. For the CDR3, the DNA is TGCGCCAGCAGCCAGGGAGGGTTCACAGATACGCAGTATTTT. This encodes CASSQGGFTDTQYF.

The gene calls are TRBV4-1 and TRBJ2-2; maybe TRBD1 (6 bases). The CDR3 consists of 14 residues. V lost 8 bases and J 9 bases, leaving 19 bases between the germline ends. CDR1 is MGHRA and CDR2 is YSYEKL in the germline V gene. CDR3 sequence reads: CASGQGRADRELFF. The CDR3 DNA is TGCGCCAGCGGTCAGGGGCGGGCTGACCGGGAGCTGTTTTTT.

The chain has TRBV7-9 and TRBJ2-1; no clear D gene. CDR1 SEHNR and CDR2 FQNEAQ come from the germline V gene (reference sequence). There are 14 residues in the CDR3. Trimming cost V 2 bases and J 2 bases, with 7 bases left between them. This CDR3 reads CASSLSLPYNEQFF. CDR3 DNA: TGTGCCAGCAGCTTATCTTTGCCCTACAATGAGCAGTTCTTC. The entire variable domain, with the rest obtained from reference TRBV7-9 and TRBJ2-1, is as follows: DTGVSQNPRHKITKRGQNVTFRCDPISEHNRLYWYRQTLGQGPEFLTYFQNEAQLEKSRLLSDRFSAERPKGSFSTLEIQRTEQGDSAMYLCASSLSLPYNEQFFGPGTRLTVL.

The chain is built from TRBV5-1 and TRBJ2-7; D is possibly TRBD1 (6 bases). The CDR3 length is 13 residues. The germline CDR1 and CDR2 sequences are SGHRS and YFSETQ. V dropped 0 bases and J dropped 12 bases, with 16 bases sitting between them. DNA of the CDR3: TGCGCCAGCAGCTTGGTGGGTTGGGACATGTGGTACTTC. Encoded protein: CASSLVGWDMWYF. Full variable domain (remainder filled in from reference TRBV5-1 and TRBJ2-7): KAGVTQTPRYLIKTRGQQVTLSCSPISGHRSVSWYQQTPGQGLQFLFEYFSETQRNKGNFPGRFSGRQFSNSRSEMNVSTLELGDSALYLCASSLVGWDMWYFGPGTRLTVT.

The J gene is TRBJ2-7, the V gene TRBV27; D is possibly TRBD1 (6 bases). The CDR3 extends over 15 amino acids. Germline lookup yields CDR1 MNHEY and CDR2 SMNVEV (reference sequence). With 6 bases removed from V and 3 bases from J, the gap between germline ends came to 18 bases. CDR3 region: CASSPLRTDSYEQYF. The CDR3, as DNA: TGTGCCAGCAGCCCTTTAAGGACAGATAGCTACGAGCAGTACTTC.